This T cell receptor beta chain was identified in a study of beta chain features in type 1 diabetes. Study-level results: For type 1 diabetes patients, VDJ junctions showed fewer insertions and more deletions. All four CD4+ subsets of Type 1 diabetes patients contained TCRB CDR3s that were moderately but significantly shorter.

Isolated RNA was reverse transcribed in full, so expressed TCRB transcripts were sequenced. Deep immunoSEQ sequencing covered naive, central memory and regulatory T cell samples. Here immunoSEQ multiplex PCR was the method, and the copy in TCRdb shows in-frame clones only, minus some. Among around 180,000 clones, approximately 7.9% were seen once, and the ten largest hold 0.5% to 0.55%. Regarding this clone: Its cognate antigen is unknown.

The sequencing input was central memory CD4+ T cells from blood. This sequence originates from a man younger than 30 with type 1 diabetes.

The CDR3 spells CASSLGEYYGYTF. For the CDR3, the DNA is TGTGCCAGCAGCTTAGGGGAGTACTATGGCTACACCTTC. The V call is TRBV7-9, the J call TRBJ1-2; D gene ambiguous. V was trimmed by 1 base and J by 3 bases, leaving 6 bases between them. Germline CDR1 SEHNR, CDR2 FQNEAQ (reference sequence). This CDR3 is built from 13 residues. The full variable domain, its missing parts supplied by reference TRBV7-9 and TRBJ1-2, is DTGVSQNPRHKITKRGQNVTFRCDPISEHNRLYWYRQTLGQGPEFLTYFQNEAQLEKSRLLSDRFSAERPKGSFSTLEIQRTEQGDSAMYLCASSLGEYYGYTFGSGTRLTVV.